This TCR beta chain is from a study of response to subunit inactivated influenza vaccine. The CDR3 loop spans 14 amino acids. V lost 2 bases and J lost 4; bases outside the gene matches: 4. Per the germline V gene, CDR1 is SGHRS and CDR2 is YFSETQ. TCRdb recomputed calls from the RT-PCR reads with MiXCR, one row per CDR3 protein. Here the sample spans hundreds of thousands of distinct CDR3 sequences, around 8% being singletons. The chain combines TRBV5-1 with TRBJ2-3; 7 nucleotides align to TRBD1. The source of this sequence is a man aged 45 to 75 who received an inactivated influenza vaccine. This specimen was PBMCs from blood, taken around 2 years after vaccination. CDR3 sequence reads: CASSLQGFSDTQYF. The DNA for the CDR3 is TGCGCCAGCAGCTTACAGGGGTTCTCAGATACGCAGTATTTT.